The 2 T cell receptor beta chains below were found in one sample sequenced in a study of response to subunit inactivated influenza vaccine. Each CDR3 protein gets one entry after TCRdb re-called the RT-PCR reads with MiXCR. This table holds 450,000 to 700,000 distinct CDR3 sequences, around 13% found once. Sample: PBMCs from blood, taken approximately 13 days after vaccination. The receptors originated from a middle-aged man who received an inactivated influenza vaccine.

The chain joins TRBV12-3 or TRBV12-4 to TRBJ1-2; D might be TRBD1 (6 bases). Trimming left V 5 bases short and J 6 bases short, with 13 bases between. The CDR3 totals 13 residues. The CDR3 reads CASSGGRENGYTF. The CDR3 coding sequence is TGTGCCAGCAGTGGGGGGCGCGAGAATGGCTACACCTTC.

This chain links TRBV20-1 with TRBJ2-3; TRBD2 matches at 9 bases. Trimming at V came to 7 bases and at J to 8 bases, leaving 10 bases not matched to a gene. CDR1 is DFQATT and CDR2 is SNEGSKA in the germline V gene (reference sequence). The CDR3 loop spans 13 amino acids. CDR3 protein: CSGVSGSVGTQYF. In nucleotides, the CDR3 is TGCAGTGGGGTTAGCGGGAGTGTCGGTACGCAGTATTTT.